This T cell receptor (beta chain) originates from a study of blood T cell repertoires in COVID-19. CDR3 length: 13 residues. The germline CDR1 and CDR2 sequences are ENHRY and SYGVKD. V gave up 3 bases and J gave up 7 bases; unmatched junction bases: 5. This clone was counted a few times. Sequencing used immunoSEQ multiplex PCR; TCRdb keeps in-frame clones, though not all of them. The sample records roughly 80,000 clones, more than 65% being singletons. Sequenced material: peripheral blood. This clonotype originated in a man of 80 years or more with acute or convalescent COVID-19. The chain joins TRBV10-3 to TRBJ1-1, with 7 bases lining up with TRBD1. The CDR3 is CAISDRGRSEAFF. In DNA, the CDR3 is TGTGCCATCAGTGACAGGGGGAGAAGTGAAGCTTTCTTT.